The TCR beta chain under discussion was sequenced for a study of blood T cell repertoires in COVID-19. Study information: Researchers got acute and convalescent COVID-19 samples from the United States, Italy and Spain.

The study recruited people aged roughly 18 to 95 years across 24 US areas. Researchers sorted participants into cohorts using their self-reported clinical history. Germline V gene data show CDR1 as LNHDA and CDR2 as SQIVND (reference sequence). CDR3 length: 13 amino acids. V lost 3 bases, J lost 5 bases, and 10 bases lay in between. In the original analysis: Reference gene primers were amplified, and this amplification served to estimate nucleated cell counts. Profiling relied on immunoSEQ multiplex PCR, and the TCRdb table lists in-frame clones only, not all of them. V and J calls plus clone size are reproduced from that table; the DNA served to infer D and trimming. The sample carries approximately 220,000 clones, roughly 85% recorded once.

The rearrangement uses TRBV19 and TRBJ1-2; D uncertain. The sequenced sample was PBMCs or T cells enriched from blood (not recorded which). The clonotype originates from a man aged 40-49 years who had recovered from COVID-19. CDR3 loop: CASSMDSLYGYTF. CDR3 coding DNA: TGTGCCAGTAGTATGGACTCTCTGTATGGCTACACCTTC.